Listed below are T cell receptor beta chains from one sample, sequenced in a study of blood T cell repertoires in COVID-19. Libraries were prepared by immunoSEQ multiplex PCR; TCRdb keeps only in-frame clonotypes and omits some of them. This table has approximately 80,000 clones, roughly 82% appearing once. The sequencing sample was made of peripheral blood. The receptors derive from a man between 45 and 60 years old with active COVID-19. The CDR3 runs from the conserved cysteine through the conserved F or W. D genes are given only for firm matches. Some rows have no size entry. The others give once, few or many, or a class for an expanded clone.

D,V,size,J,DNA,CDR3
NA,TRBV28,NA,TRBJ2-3,TGTGCCAGCAGTCTCCTCAGGGATACGCAGTATTTT,CASSLLRDTQYF
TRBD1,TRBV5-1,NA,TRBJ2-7,TGCGCCAGCAGTTTAGGACAGGGCAGAGGCTACGAGCAGTACTTC,CASSLGQGRGYEQYF
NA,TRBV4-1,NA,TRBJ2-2,TGCGCCAGCAGCCAAGGGAGGCCGGGTACCCCCGGGGAGCTGTTTTTT,CASSQGRPGTPGELFF
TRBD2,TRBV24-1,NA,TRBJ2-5,TGTGCCACCAGCCAATCCCCAATCGAGGGACTATGGGAGACCCAGTACTTC,CATSQSPIEGLWETQYF
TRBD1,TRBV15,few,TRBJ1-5,TGTGCCACCAGCAAACAGGACAGGGTCCGGGGCCAGCCCCAGCATTTT,CATSKQDRVRGQPQHF
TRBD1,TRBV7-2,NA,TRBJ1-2,TGTGCCAGCAGCGTAGGGACAGGGACTGTGGTAGGCTACACCTTC,CASSVGTGTVVGYTF
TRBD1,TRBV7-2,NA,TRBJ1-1,TGTGCCAGCAGCAGAGACAGGGACGGCACTGAAGCTTTCTTT,CASSRDRDGTEAFF
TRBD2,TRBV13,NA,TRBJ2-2,TGTGCCAGCAGCCAACGACTAGCGGGGAGTAACACCGGGGAGCTGTTTTTT,CASSQRLAGSNTGELFF
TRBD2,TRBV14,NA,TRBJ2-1,TGTGCCAGCAGCCAAGGGTCGGGATTAGCGGGATTTACCTACAATGAGCAGTTCTTC,CASSQGSGLAGFTYNEQFF
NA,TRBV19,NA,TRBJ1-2,TGTGCCAGTAGCCTCTCAAGGGGCGGCTATGGCTACACCTTC,CASSLSRGGYGYTF
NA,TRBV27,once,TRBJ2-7,TGTGCCAGCAGTTTAGCACAGGGCGAGCAGTACTTC,CASSLAQGEQYF
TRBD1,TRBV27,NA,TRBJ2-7,TGTGCCAGCAGCGGGACAGGGGCAGGGGGTTACGAGCAGTACTTC,CASSGTGAGGYEQYF
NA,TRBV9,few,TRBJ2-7,TGTGCCAGCAGCGTAGCGGCTAGCACCCACGAGCAGTACTTC,CASSVAASTHEQYF
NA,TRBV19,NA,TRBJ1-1,TGTGCCAGTAGTATAGTCAGTGGCACTGAAGCTTTCTTT,CASSIVSGTEAFF
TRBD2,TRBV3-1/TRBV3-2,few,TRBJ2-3,TGTGCCAGCAGGCGGACTAGCGGGAGAACAGATACGCAGTATTTT,CASRRTSGRTDTQYF
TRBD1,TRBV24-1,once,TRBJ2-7,TGTGCCACCAGCGAGACAGGGATAAACGAGCAGTACTTC,CATSETGINEQYF
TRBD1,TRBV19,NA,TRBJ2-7,TGTGCCAGTAGTGACAGGGGCTACGAGCAGTACTTC,CASSDRGYEQYF
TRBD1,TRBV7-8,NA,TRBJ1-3,TGTGCCAGCAGCGCCCGGGACAGGGCTGGAAACACCATATATTTT,CASSARDRAGNTIYF
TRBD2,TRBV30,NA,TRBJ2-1,TGTGCCTGCCAGACGGGGGGGCCCAATGAGCAGTTCTTC,CACQTGGPNEQFF
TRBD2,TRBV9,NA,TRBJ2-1,TGTGCCAGCAGCTCCACTACTAGCGTTGAGCAGTTCTTC,CASSSTTSVEQFF
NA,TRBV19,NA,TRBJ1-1,TGTGCCAGTACCAACCTATGGGGGGGCGCGAGGACTGAAGCTTTCTTT,CASTNLWGGARTEAFF
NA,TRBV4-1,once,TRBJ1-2,TGCGCCAGCAGCCCAGGACAGTTGGGCTATGGCTACACCTTC,CASSPGQLGYGYTF
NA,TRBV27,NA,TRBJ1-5,TGTGCCAGCAGTTCCTTCCTAGGGGGAGGGACCCTCAATCAGCCCCAGCATTTT,CASSSFLGGGTLNQPQHF
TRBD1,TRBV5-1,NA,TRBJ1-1,TGCGCCAGCAGCCTGGACAGGGGTATTGAAGCTTTCTTT,CASSLDRGIEAFF
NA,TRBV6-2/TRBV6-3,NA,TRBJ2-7,TGTGCCAGCAGTTACCCCAGGGGGGCCCTAGGGTACGAGCAGTACTTC,CASSYPRGALGYEQYF
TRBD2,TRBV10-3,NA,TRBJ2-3,TGTGCCATTGCACCGGGACTAGCGTTAGGAGATTCAGATACGCAGTATTTT,CAIAPGLALGDSDTQYF
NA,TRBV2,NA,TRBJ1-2,TGTGCCAGCAGTGAATATACAGGGACGATCTATGGCTACACCTTC,CASSEYTGTIYGYTF
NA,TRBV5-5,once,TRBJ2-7,TGTGCCAGCAGCTTGGGGAGGGTTGTTGACTACGAGCAGTACTTC,CASSLGRVVDYEQYF
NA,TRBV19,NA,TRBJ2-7,TGTGCCAGTAGAGGGGGCGGGAGGACCGAGCAGTACTTC,CASRGGGRTEQYF
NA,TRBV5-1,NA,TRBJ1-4,TGCGCCAGCAGGGATACAGGGAGCCCTAATGAAAAACTGTTTTTT,CASRDTGSPNEKLFF
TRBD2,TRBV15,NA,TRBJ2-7,TGTGCCACCAGCAGAGGGGCCGGACTAGATCCCTACGAGCAGTACTTC,CATSRGAGLDPYEQYF
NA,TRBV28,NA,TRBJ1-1,TGTGCCAGCAGTTTTGGGGCCATTGGGTACACTGAAGCTTTCTTT,CASSFGAIGYTEAFF
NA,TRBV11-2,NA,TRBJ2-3,TGTGCCAGCAGCTTTCGAGCGGGGACAAATACGCAGTATTTT,CASSFRAGTNTQYF
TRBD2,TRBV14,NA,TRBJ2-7,TGTGCCAGCAGCCAAGATTCTAGCGGGGAATTTGATAACGAGCAGTACTTC,CASSQDSSGEFDNEQYF
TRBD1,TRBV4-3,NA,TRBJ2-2,TGCGCCAGCAGCCCCGGACAGGGGAACACCGGGGAGCTGTTTTTT,CASSPGQGNTGELFF